What follows is one T cell receptor beta chain and its context. The method was immunoSEQ multiplex PCR; TCRdb's version includes in-frame clones alone and lacks a portion of them. The table has approximately 150,000 clones, around 92% seen once. The entry originates in a study of T cell responses to AZD1222 COVID-19 vaccine. The length of the CDR3 is 14 residues. Germline CDR1 is SNHLY and CDR2 is FYNNEI. Unmatched junction bases numbered 3, after V lost 5 bases and J lost 0 bases. This chain uses TRBV2 with TRBJ2-7, with TRBD2 identical over 8 bases. Sequenced here: peripheral blood, sampled on day 0 of AZD1222 vaccination. The TCR was taken from an adult in good health. The chain's CDR3 is CASSKSGSSYEQYF. In DNA form, the CDR3 reads TGTGCCAGCAGTAAAAGCGGGAGCTCCTACGAGCAGTACTTC.